Listed here are 5 T cell receptor beta chains from one sample, sequenced in a study of OX40 agonist ivuxolimab in advanced cancers. Here immunoSEQ multiplex PCR was the method, and the copy in TCRdb shows in-frame clones only, minus some. The table includes around 70,000 clones, 83% detected once. The source was CD4+ or CD8+ T cells sorted from blood, collected in a trial of the OX40 agonist ivuxolimab. The receptors were gathered from an adult with an advanced solid tumor such as melanoma, head and neck, liver or kidney cancer.

The gene calls are TRBV18 and TRBJ1-1, with D unresolved. Germline V CDR1 and CDR2: KGHSH, LQKENI. V was shortened by 4 bases and J by 1 base, with 7 bases between the two germline ends. This CDR3 comprises 13 residues. CDR3 residues: CASSRVKNTEAFF. CDR3 DNA: TGTGCCAGCTCACGCGTTAAGAACACTGAAGCTTTCTTT.

The chain links TRBV7-3 to TRBJ2-2; no firm D call. The V gene's germline CDR1 is SGHTA and CDR2 FQGTGA. V was pared by 1 base and J by 1 base, with 7 bases between. CDR3 length: 15 residues. The DNA for the CDR3 is TGTGCCAGCAGCTTAATCTCCGGGAACACCGGGGAGCTGTTTTTT. Amino acids: CASSLISGNTGELFF.

This clone was observed a few times. CDR3 region: CATNRGQYEQYF. CDR3 nucleotides: TGTGCCACCAACAGGGGGCAATACGAGCAGTACTTC. This chain connects TRBV10-3 to TRBJ2-7, with 9 bases that match TRBD1. Trimming took 10 bases from V and 4 from J; bases not matched to a gene: 5. CDR3 length: 12 residues. CDR1 and CDR2 (germline): ENHRY, SYGVKD.

This chain joins TRBV5-1 and TRBJ1-1; possible D gene TRBD1, 6 bases. Germline CDR1 is SGHRS and CDR2 is YFSETQ. This CDR3 has 14 amino acids. The V gene lost 1 base and the J gene lost 1 base, with 8 bases spanning the gap. This chain's CDR3 is CASSLPGENTEAFF. In nucleotides, the CDR3 is TGCGCCAGCAGCTTGCCAGGGGAGAACACTGAAGCTTTCTTT.

This chain's CDR3 is CASRPSTNEKLFF. CDR3 nucleotide sequence: TGTGCCAGCAGGCCATCAACTAATGAAAAACTGTTTTTT. V usage is TRBV28 and J usage is TRBJ1-4; D ambiguous. Germline V gives CDR1 MDHEN, CDR2 SYDVKM. The CDR3 has 13 residues. Trimming took 6 bases from V and 0 from J, leaving 5 bases between them. The variable domain in full, with the rest retrieved from reference TRBV28 and TRBJ1-4, is DVKVTQSSRYLVKRTGEKVFLECVQDMDHENMFWYRQDPGLGLRLIYFSYDVKMKEKGDIPEGYSVSREKKERFSLILESASTNQTSMYLCASRPSTNEKLFFGSGTQLSVL.